The clone carrying this T cell receptor beta chain was counted ten times or more. The antigen remains undetermined. This record belongs to a study of T cell repertoires in cytomegalovirus infection. Study as a whole: TCR beta signatures that were public indicated CMV infection and matching HLA type.

Points from the study as a whole: HLA-C-restricted CMV-specific TCR beta clonotypes prevailed in the ex vivo response. Cumulative frequency of public TCR beta families picked out carriers of CMV plus the relevant HLA.

CDR1 and CDR2 (germline): SGDLS, YYNGEE. V lost 3 bases, J lost 1 base, and 9 bases stayed unmatched. CDR3 length: 17 residues. Via MiXCR, TCRdb re-called the reads, giving one row per CDR3 protein. The sample shows 250,000 to 300,000 distinct CDR3 sequences, roughly 15% of them seen only once. This sequence was found in a human donor in good health (CMV status not recorded). Some clones in this sample may be carry-over from other donors' samples. The specimen was PBMCs. The J gene is TRBJ2-7, the V gene TRBV9; 11 nucleotides agree with TRBD1. The CDR3 region is CASSGRTGTGGSYEQYF. The CDR3 DNA follows: TGTGCCAGCAGCGGACGAACCGGGACAGGGGGTTCCTACGAGCAGTACTTC.